This passage covers 8 T cell receptor beta chains from one sample sequenced in a study of blood T cell repertoires in COVID-19. Method: immunoSEQ multiplex PCR; TCRdb's copy keeps in-frame clones and lacks some. The sample carries approximately 270,000 clones, approximately 89% recorded once. Sequencing was carried out using peripheral blood. The receptors here all came from a woman in her twenties or thirties with COVID-19, enrolled during active disease.

The rearrangement uses TRBV2 and TRBJ1-2; TRBD1 aligns across 8 bases. The CDR3 is 12 residues long. The ends lost 7 bases at V and 8 bases at J; junction bases unmatched: 6. The germline V gene encodes CDR1 SNHLY and CDR2 FYNNEI. CDR3 loop: CASTQDRDGYTF. The DNA of the CDR3 is TGTGCCAGCACCCAGGACAGGGACGGCTACACCTTC. Supplemented by reference TRBV2 and TRBJ1-2, the full variable domain reads EPEVTQTPSHQVTQMGQEVILRCVPISNHLYFYWYRQILGQKVEFLVSFYNNEISEKSEIFDDQFSVERPDGSNFTLKIRSTKLEDSAMYFCASTQDRDGYTFGSGTRLTVV.

The chain joins TRBV20-1 to TRBJ2-5, with 12 bases matching TRBD2. Germline loops: CDR1 DFQATT, CDR2 SNEGSKA (reference sequence). V lost 3 bases to trimming and J lost 0 bases; unmatched junction nucleotides: 5. The CDR3 is made up of 16 amino acids. CDR3 bases: TGCAGTGCTAGTGGCCTAGCGGGGGGGTACCAAGAGACCCAGTACTTC. Translating gives CSASGLAGGYQETQYF.

This clone was observed once. The V and J genes are TRBV5-1 and TRBJ2-2; the match to TRBD2 covers 8 bases. Looked up from germline, CDR1 is SGHRS and CDR2 is YFSETQ. The CDR3 spans 16 residues. V was pared by 6 bases and J by 2 bases, with 9 bases of the junction left unmatched. Written as DNA, the CDR3 is TGCGCCAGCATACTCACTAGCGGACTCAACACCGGGGAGCTGTTTTTT. Translating it yields CASILTSGLNTGELFF.

The V and J genes are TRBV7-6 and TRBJ2-5; maybe TRBD2 (5 bases). CDR3 length equals 15 residues. V lost 2 bases and J lost 0, with 10 bases in between. The V gene's germline CDR1 is SGHVS and CDR2 FNYEAQ. CDR3: CASSLPGENQETQYF. The CDR3 DNA follows: TGTGCCAGCAGCTTACCCGGGGAGAACCAAGAGACCCAGTACTTC.

The J gene is TRBJ1-5, the V gene TRBV7-2, with 8 nucleotides matching TRBD1. The germline V gene has CDR1 SGHTA and CDR2 FQGNSA. This CDR3 spans 16 amino acids. V trimming: 1 base; J trimming: 2 bases; junction bases outside the gene matches: 4. In DNA form, the CDR3 reads TGTGCCAGCAGCTTAGAGGCAGGGGGCGGCAATCAGCCCCAGCATTTT. Translation gives CASSLEAGGGNQPQHF.

V and J are TRBV9 and TRBJ1-1; D is unclear. This CDR3 comprises 13 residues. V dropped 3 bases and J dropped 6 bases, with 12 bases sitting between them. Germline V gives CDR1 SGDLS, CDR2 YYNGEE. This CDR3 reads CASSASSSPEAFF. The CDR3 nucleotides read TGTGCCAGCAGCGCCTCGTCCTCCCCTGAAGCTTTCTTT.

This clone was observed once. The rearrangement uses TRBV7-8 and TRBJ2-5; 9 bases are shared with TRBD2. V shed 4 bases and J 1 base; nucleotides not matched to a gene: 1. The germline gives CDR1 SGHVS, CDR2 FQNEAQ. The CDR3 length is 14 residues. The CDR3, as DNA: TGTGCCAGCAGCTCTAGCGGGATCCAAGAGACCCAGTACTTC. Translated: CASSSSGIQETQYF.

CDR3 nucleotides: TGTGCCAGCAGTTTAAAAGTTCGGGTTGGCTACACCTTC. Translation: CASSLKVRVGYTF. The V and J genes are TRBV12-3 or TRBV12-4 and TRBJ1-2; D unresolved. V was pared by 2 bases and J by 7 bases, with 11 bases between. The CDR3 is 13 amino acids.